The TCR beta chain under discussion was sequenced for a study of CD8 T cell repertoires and HIV-1 epitope variants. Turning to the study itself: 1M T cells were kept uncultured as a baseline.

On this clone itself: Its matching antigen is unknown.

The CDR3 sequence is 15 residues long. With 0 bases removed from V and 6 bases from J, the gap between germline ends came to 15 bases. The germline gives CDR1 SGDLS, CDR2 YYNGEE. TCRdb's table, derived via immunoSEQ multiplex PCR, lists solely in-frame clones and lacks some. The sample contains fewer than 7,000 clones, around 62% of which appear only once. This clonotype was obtained from a male donor with HIV. The material sequenced was cultured CD8+ T cells derived from PBMCs. The chain has TRBV9 and TRBJ1-2, with D perhaps TRBD1 (5 bases). CDR3 DNA: TGTGCCAGCAGCGTAGCTTTGGGGCAGGGAAATGGCTACACCTTC. Translated: CASSVALGQGNGYTF.